The rows below give T cell receptor beta chains drawn from one sample of a study of T-cell reconstitution after alpha-beta-depleted transplantation in children. One entry per CDR3 protein results from TCRdb running MiXCR on the PCR reads. The sample lists 750,000 to 950,000 distinct CDR3 sequences, 16% seen once, with approximately 5% in the top ten. Sequenced here: PBMCs, mostly from graft donor cells, sampled 360 days after TCRalphabeta/CD19-depleted stem cell transplant. The receptor source for this set is a male patient younger than 18 who had a stem cell transplant for acute lymphoblastic leukemia, so the T cells may come from the graft donor. The conserved cysteine and the conserved F or W are not part of the CDR3 here. Clone size appears in some rows only: once, few, many, or a class for an expanded clone.

abundance: NA; v_gene: TRBV12-3/TRBV12-4; CDR3aa: ASRVGLSPYEQY
abundance: NA; v_gene: TRBV27; CDR3aa: ASSLRGSGRTYEQY
abundance: NA; v_gene: TRBV11-2; CDR3aa: ASSLYRNPTNTEAF
abundance: NA; v_gene: TRBV20-1; CDR3aa: SAPANTEAF
abundance: few; v_gene: TRBV27; CDR3aa: ASSTGIFETSYEQY
abundance: NA; v_gene: TRBV19; CDR3aa: ASSIVLASSYEQY
abundance: NA; v_gene: TRBV20-1; CDR3aa: SAWLGQGTEAF
abundance: NA; v_gene: TRBV2; CDR3aa: ASSESLGQDYEQY
abundance: NA; v_gene: TRBV7-9; CDR3aa: ASSLRGSVSTDTQY
abundance: few; v_gene: TRBV5-1; CDR3aa: ASSLDRGTGNTIY
abundance: NA; v_gene: TRBV5-1; CDR3aa: ASSLGLAGGSLNEQF
abundance: few; v_gene: TRBV12-3/TRBV12-4; CDR3aa: ASRRQNSGANVLT
abundance: NA; v_gene: TRBV11-2; CDR3aa: ASSLVVGPTETQY
abundance: few; v_gene: TRBV10-3; CDR3aa: AISESSGTSIKDTDTQY
abundance: few; v_gene: TRBV12-3/TRBV12-4; CDR3aa: ASRMKMYEQF
abundance: NA; v_gene: TRBV12-3/TRBV12-4; CDR3aa: ASSPGVLEY
abundance: few; v_gene: TRBV5-1; CDR3aa: ASSFTMNTEAF
abundance: NA; v_gene: TRBV5-6; CDR3aa: ASSLRFEQF
abundance: once; v_gene: TRBV5-1; CDR3aa: ASSVMGTGLSTGANVLT
abundance: NA; v_gene: TRBV2; CDR3aa: ASSEAYLEAF
abundance: few; v_gene: TRBV7-3; CDR3aa: ASSLPDSYVTGELF
abundance: many; v_gene: TRBV7-9; CDR3aa: ASSLLRTDTQY
abundance: NA; v_gene: TRBV2; CDR3aa: ASTPGETLAGVPGELF
abundance: few; v_gene: TRBV7-8; CDR3aa: ASSLLALGHTDTQY
abundance: NA; v_gene: TRBV7-8; CDR3aa: ASSLDSAGLAGNEQF
abundance: NA; v_gene: TRBV20-1; CDR3aa: SARDLPRYSGNTIY
abundance: NA; v_gene: TRBV14; CDR3aa: ASSQDLPRDVPYNEQF
abundance: NA; v_gene: TRBV20-1; CDR3aa: SAPIRGRKSNQPQH
abundance: few; v_gene: TRBV6-2/TRBV6-3; CDR3aa: ASSSTSGRVFTGELF
abundance: few; v_gene: TRBV7-3; CDR3aa: ASSLMGLAGGNYNEQF
abundance: many; v_gene: TRBV13; CDR3aa: ASSYGQGNYEQY
abundance: NA; v_gene: TRBV5-4; CDR3aa: ASSLSRGHYEQY
abundance: few; v_gene: TRBV7-6; CDR3aa: ASSLNPGQGEETQY
abundance: NA; v_gene: TRBV5-1; CDR3aa: ASSGKTATNEKLF
abundance: NA; v_gene: TRBV27; CDR3aa: ASSLARRGNEQF
abundance: NA; v_gene: TRBV7-2; CDR3aa: ASSGRISGANVLT
abundance: NA; v_gene: TRBV7-2; CDR3aa: ASSFGPGVEGYT